A selection of T cell receptor beta chains follows, all from one sample in a study of T cells in Graves' hyperthyroidism and ophthalmopathy. TCRdb redid the calling of the multiplex PCR reads with MiXCR, one entry per CDR3 protein. In the table there are 490,000 or so distinct CDR3 sequences, 15% to 20% of which are singletons. The sequenced sample consisted of blood. The receptors shown here come from a man between 40 and 49 years old with Graves' ophthalmopathy. Both conserved end residues are part of each CDR3. Fields, in order: D gene, J gene, V gene, clone size, CDR3 protein, CDR3 DNA. A D gene is named only where the DNA matches it firmly. The listing skips clone size in some rows; elsewhere it reads once, few, many or a size class.

TRBD1,TRBJ1-1,TRBV4-1,few,CASSQNEQGAYTEAFF,TGCGCCAGCAGCCAAAATGAACAGGGGGCATATACTGAAGCTTTCTTT
TRBD1,TRBJ2-3,TRBV29-1,few,CSVEGRQGGDTDTQYF,TGCAGCGTTGAAGGGAGACAGGGGGGCGACACAGATACGCAGTATTTT
.,TRBJ2-1,TRBV3-1,many,CASSQVDNEQFF,TGTGCCAGCAGCCAAGTTGACAATGAGCAGTTCTTC
TRBD1,TRBJ1-1,TRBV6-1,.,CASRLRQGVAEAFF,TGTGCCAGCAGACTACGACAGGGTGTCGCTGAAGCTTTCTTT
.,TRBJ1-1,TRBV7-8,many,CASSPGGGQRNTEAFF,TGTGCCAGCAGCCCGGGGGGGGGGCAGAGGAACACTGAAGCTTTCTTT
.,TRBJ2-7,TRBV5-8,few,CASSLEKHSYEQYF,TGTGCCAGCAGCTTGGAAAAACACTCCTACGAGCAGTACTTC
TRBD1,TRBJ1-5,TRBV29-1,.,CSVAGGGQPQHF,TGCAGCGTTGCAGGGGGCGGTCAGCCCCAGCATTTT
.,TRBJ1-5,TRBV20-1,many,CSARDRVRGGNQPQHF,TGCAGTGCTAGAGATAGGGTCCGGGGGGGCAATCAGCCCCAGCATTTT
.,TRBJ1-1,TRBV12-3/TRBV12-4,.,CASSRRVRSEAFF,TGTGCCAGCAGCCGAAGGGTACGTTCTGAAGCTTTCTTT
.,TRBJ2-3,TRBV12-3/TRBV12-4,many,CASSFRLGDTQYF,TGTGCCAGCAGTTTCCGACTTGGAGATACGCAGTATTTT
.,TRBJ1-6,TRBV30,.,CAWTLGSPLHF,TGTGCCTGGACCCTAGGATCACCCCTCCACTTT
TRBD1,TRBJ2-1,TRBV12-3/TRBV12-4,few,CASSVYDRVEWFF,TGTGCCAGCAGTGTATACGACAGGGTGGAATGGTTCTTC
.,TRBJ2-2,TRBV12-3/TRBV12-4,.,CASNPEGAGELFF,TGTGCCAGCAACCCAGAAGGGGCCGGGGAGCTGTTTTTT
.,TRBJ2-2,TRBV6-4,.,CASSRTTNTGELFF,TGTGCCAGCAGTCGTACAACGAACACCGGGGAGCTGTTTTTT
TRBD2,TRBJ2-1,TRBV13,.,CASRLQRDINEQFF,TGTGCCAGCAGACTTCAGCGGGATATCAATGAGCAGTTCTTC
.,TRBJ2-7,TRBV11-2,many,CASSLDRGTHEQYF,TGTGCCAGCAGCTTAGATCGGGGGACTCACGAGCAGTACTTC
TRBD2,TRBJ2-1,TRBV6-1,many,CASSELAGNNEQFF,TGTGCCAGCAGTGAATTAGCGGGAAACAATGAGCAGTTCTTC